These T cell receptor beta chains were read from a single sample in a study of identifying expanded T cells in peripheral blood. TCRdb keeps only in-frame clones here, not all; method: immunoSEQ multiplex PCR. Of 100,000 to 150,000 clones listed, roughly 80% are singletons. Sequencing input: blood. The receptors shown here come from a person aged 18 to 75 in good health. Each CDR3 is given with its conserved first and last residue. Each record gives: D gene, V gene, J gene, clone size, CDR3 DNA, CDR3 protein. A D gene is named only where the DNA matches it firmly. The listing skips clone size in some rows; elsewhere it reads once, few, many or a size class.

D gene: -; V gene: TRBV11-2; J gene: TRBJ1-2; clone size: few; CDR3 DNA: TGTGCCAGCAGCCCATTAACCGGGACAAGAAACTATGGCTACACCTTC; CDR3 protein: CASSPLTGTRNYGYTF
D gene: -; V gene: TRBV10-3; J gene: TRBJ2-7; clone size: many; CDR3 DNA: TGTGCCACCCAAGAGTCTTATCAATACGAGCAGTACTTC; CDR3 protein: CATQESYQYEQYF
D gene: TRBD1; V gene: TRBV5-1; J gene: TRBJ2-7; clone size: -; CDR3 DNA: TGCGCCAGCAGCTTACTGACAGGGGCTCAGTACGAGCAGTACTTC; CDR3 protein: CASSLLTGAQYEQYF
D gene: -; V gene: TRBV7-8; J gene: TRBJ2-7; clone size: -; CDR3 DNA: TGTGCCAGCAGCTTAGCCGCGGGGCTCCACTACGAGCAGTACTTC; CDR3 protein: CASSLAAGLHYEQYF
D gene: -; V gene: TRBV7-8; J gene: TRBJ1-5; clone size: -; CDR3 DNA: TGTGCCAGCAGCCCCGACAGTGAGAATCAGCCCCAACATTTT; CDR3 protein: CASSPDSENQPQHF
D gene: TRBD1; V gene: TRBV4-1; J gene: TRBJ1-1; clone size: -; CDR3 DNA: TGCGCCAGCAGCCCGATCCGGGACAGGTTGAACACTGAAGCTTTCTTT; CDR3 protein: CASSPIRDRLNTEAFF
D gene: -; V gene: TRBV29-1; J gene: TRBJ1-2; clone size: -; CDR3 DNA: TGCAGCGTTGAATTTAGGGGGACCTACTATGGCTACACCTTC; CDR3 protein: CSVEFRGTYYGYTF
D gene: TRBD2; V gene: TRBV27; J gene: TRBJ2-7; clone size: -; CDR3 DNA: TGTGCCAGCAGTTTCACTAGCGGGGGAAACGAGCAGTACTTC; CDR3 protein: CASSFTSGGNEQYF
D gene: -; V gene: TRBV5-1; J gene: TRBJ2-7; clone size: -; CDR3 DNA: TGCGCCAGCAGCTTGGGCAGGAGCCGCTACGAGCAGTACTTC; CDR3 protein: CASSLGRSRYEQYF
D gene: -; V gene: TRBV6-5; J gene: TRBJ2-3; clone size: once; CDR3 DNA: TGTGCCAGCAGCCTCCTTATGGGGCTTACAGATACGCAGTATTTT; CDR3 protein: CASSLLMGLTDTQYF
D gene: -; V gene: TRBV6-1; J gene: TRBJ1-5; clone size: -; CDR3 DNA: TGTGCCACTAACAGGGAAAGCAATCAGCCCCAGCATTTT; CDR3 protein: CATNRESNQPQHF
D gene: TRBD1; V gene: TRBV19; J gene: TRBJ1-1; clone size: -; CDR3 DNA: TGTGCCAGTAGTTTATTACAGGGGGCCCACACTGAAGCTTTCTTT; CDR3 protein: CASSLLQGAHTEAFF
D gene: TRBD1; V gene: TRBV6-5; J gene: TRBJ2-2; clone size: -; CDR3 DNA: TGTGCCAGCACCTCCGGGACAGGGGAAACCGGGGAGCTGTTTTTT; CDR3 protein: CASTSGTGETGELFF
D gene: -; V gene: TRBV19; J gene: TRBJ1-6; clone size: -; CDR3 DNA: TGTGCCAGTAGTCAGGGTAGACGGTCACCCCTCCACTTT; CDR3 protein: CASSQGRRSPLHF
D gene: -; V gene: TRBV27; J gene: TRBJ2-5; clone size: -; CDR3 DNA: TGTGCCACGCAGGGGTGGGGGCTAGGAGAGACCCAGTACTTC; CDR3 protein: CATQGWGLGETQYF
D gene: -; V gene: TRBV28; J gene: TRBJ1-5; clone size: -; CDR3 DNA: TGTGCCAGCAGTTTATTTTGGGACTGGGTGTATCAGCCCCAGCATTTT; CDR3 protein: CASSLFWDWVYQPQHF
D gene: TRBD1; V gene: TRBV28; J gene: TRBJ1-2; clone size: once; CDR3 DNA: TGTGCCAGCAGTTTCCGGACAGGGTTCAGGGGCTACACCTTC; CDR3 protein: CASSFRTGFRGYTF
D gene: TRBD2; V gene: TRBV7-7; J gene: TRBJ2-3; clone size: -; CDR3 DNA: TGTGCCAGCAGCTTCGGGCGGGGGGCAGATACGCAGTATTTT; CDR3 protein: CASSFGRGADTQYF
D gene: -; V gene: TRBV2; J gene: TRBJ1-6; clone size: medium-sized; CDR3 DNA: TGTGCCAGCAGTCCCAGGGCCTTTGGAGGTTCACCCCTCCACTTT; CDR3 protein: CASSPRAFGGSPLHF
D gene: -; V gene: TRBV10-3; J gene: TRBJ2-7; clone size: -; CDR3 DNA: TGTGCCATCAGTGATCGGTCCCTAGGCAACTACGAGCAGTACTTC; CDR3 protein: CAISDRSLGNYEQYF
D gene: TRBD1; V gene: TRBV10-3; J gene: TRBJ2-5; clone size: -; CDR3 DNA: TGTGCCATCAGTGATTCCGTTCTTGGGACAGGCCCAAGTGGCCAGTACTTC; CDR3 protein: CAISDSVLGTGPSGQYF
D gene: TRBD2; V gene: TRBV5-6; J gene: TRBJ2-7; clone size: once; CDR3 DNA: TGTGCCAGCAGCCTGCCGGGGGGAAAGGGCTACGAGCAGTACTTC; CDR3 protein: CASSLPGGKGYEQYF
D gene: -; V gene: TRBV7-6; J gene: TRBJ2-7; clone size: few; CDR3 DNA: TGTGCCAGCAGCTCAAGGGGGGCAGGCCGGGACGAGCAGTACTTC; CDR3 protein: CASSSRGAGRDEQYF
D gene: TRBD1; V gene: TRBV30; J gene: TRBJ1-1; clone size: few; CDR3 DNA: TGTGCCTGGAGCCGGGACAGTAACACTGAAGCTTTCTTT; CDR3 protein: CAWSRDSNTEAFF
D gene: -; V gene: TRBV30; J gene: TRBJ2-5; clone size: -; CDR3 DNA: TGTGCCTGGAGTGTGGGGCAGGCTCGATCGGCCCAGTACTTC; CDR3 protein: CAWSVGQARSAQYF
D gene: -; V gene: TRBV29-1; J gene: TRBJ1-2; clone size: once; CDR3 DNA: TGCAGCGTTCCGAGGCAGGGCACCTATGGCTACACCTTC; CDR3 protein: CSVPRQGTYGYTF
D gene: -; V gene: TRBV11-2; J gene: TRBJ1-3; clone size: -; CDR3 DNA: TGTGCCAGCAGCCGAGCGCTGGGCCTAAGTGGAAACACCATATATTTT; CDR3 protein: CASSRALGLSGNTIYF
D gene: -; V gene: TRBV6-1; J gene: TRBJ1-2; clone size: once; CDR3 DNA: TGTGCCAGCAGTGCTCCCCGGCAGGGTGGCTATGGCTACACCTTC; CDR3 protein: CASSAPRQGGYGYTF
D gene: -; V gene: TRBV13; J gene: TRBJ2-1; clone size: -; CDR3 DNA: TGTGCCAGCAGCTTAGACTTAGCGTCCTACAATGAGCAGTTCTTC; CDR3 protein: CASSLDLASYNEQFF
D gene: TRBD1; V gene: TRBV7-9; J gene: TRBJ2-7; clone size: -; CDR3 DNA: TGTGCCAGCAGCCCAATCATCCCTGGAGGACAGGAAACCTACGAGCAGTACTTC; CDR3 protein: CASSPIIPGGQETYEQYF
D gene: -; V gene: TRBV25-1; J gene: TRBJ1-1; clone size: -; CDR3 DNA: TGTGCCAGCAGTGACCTCACGGGGCCCCGAGGTGAAGCTTTCTTT; CDR3 protein: CASSDLTGPRGEAFF
D gene: TRBD1; V gene: TRBV19; J gene: TRBJ2-7; clone size: -; CDR3 DNA: TGTGCCAGTAGTATATGGGTGACAGGGCCGCCTGAGCAGTACTTC; CDR3 protein: CASSIWVTGPPEQYF
D gene: -; V gene: TRBV29-1; J gene: TRBJ2-1; clone size: -; CDR3 DNA: TGCAGCGTTGATTTCGACTTGAGCTCCTACAATGAGCAGTTCTTC; CDR3 protein: CSVDFDLSSYNEQFF
D gene: -; V gene: TRBV6-5; J gene: TRBJ2-5; clone size: -; CDR3 DNA: TGTGCCAGCAGTTACTCGAAGGGTTGGGAGACCCAGTACTTC; CDR3 protein: CASSYSKGWETQYF
D gene: -; V gene: TRBV11-2; J gene: TRBJ2-4; clone size: -; CDR3 DNA: TGTGCCAGCAGCTTAGCCGGGGACTGGGTAGCCAAAAACATTCAGTACTTC; CDR3 protein: CASSLAGDWVAKNIQYF
D gene: -; V gene: TRBV6-6; J gene: TRBJ2-1; clone size: -; CDR3 DNA: TGTGCCAGCAGTTACTCAGAGCTCCTTTACAATGAGCAGTTCTTC; CDR3 protein: CASSYSELLYNEQFF
D gene: -; V gene: TRBV5-6; J gene: TRBJ2-3; clone size: once; CDR3 DNA: TGTGCCAGCAGCTTGGTCGGAGTCCGCTATGGCACAGATACGCAGTATTTT; CDR3 protein: CASSLVGVRYGTDTQYF
D gene: -; V gene: TRBV18; J gene: TRBJ1-1; clone size: -; CDR3 DNA: TGTGCCAGCTCACTATACACCAGGGGAAGCACTGAAGCTTTCTTT; CDR3 protein: CASSLYTRGSTEAFF
D gene: -; V gene: TRBV7-9; J gene: TRBJ1-2; clone size: few; CDR3 DNA: TGTGCCAGCTTGGAAGTAGAGGCGTTTGGTGGCTACACCTTC; CDR3 protein: CASLEVEAFGGYTF
D gene: TRBD1; V gene: TRBV7-9; J gene: TRBJ1-1; clone size: -; CDR3 DNA: TGTGCCAGCAGCTCGCGGACAGGGGAGACTGAAGCTTTCTTT; CDR3 protein: CASSSRTGETEAFF
D gene: -; V gene: TRBV5-5; J gene: TRBJ1-1; clone size: -; CDR3 DNA: TGTGCCAGCAGCTTTCCGTCTAGGGGTCCCGGGACATTTATGAACACTGAAGCTTTCTTT; CDR3 protein: CASSFPSRGPGTFMNTEAFF
D gene: -; V gene: TRBV5-1; J gene: TRBJ1-1; clone size: once; CDR3 DNA: TGCGCCAGCAGCTTGGAAGGGTTTACCGACACTGAAGCTTTCTTT; CDR3 protein: CASSLEGFTDTEAFF
D gene: -; V gene: TRBV7-6; J gene: TRBJ1-1; clone size: -; CDR3 DNA: TGTGCCAGCAGCTTAGAAATGAACACTGAAGCTTTCTTT; CDR3 protein: CASSLEMNTEAFF
D gene: -; V gene: TRBV5-1; J gene: TRBJ1-2; clone size: -; CDR3 DNA: TGCGCCAGCAGCTTGGCGACTCAGGGTAGAAATGGCTACACCTTC; CDR3 protein: CASSLATQGRNGYTF
D gene: -; V gene: TRBV9; J gene: TRBJ1-1; clone size: once; CDR3 DNA: TGTGCCAGCAGCGGGGGGGCTGAAGCTTTCTTT; CDR3 protein: CASSGGAEAFF
D gene: TRBD2; V gene: TRBV7-9; J gene: TRBJ2-5; clone size: -; CDR3 DNA: TGTGCCAGCAGTAACCCGGGACTAGCGGGGGGAAGCCAAGAGACCCAGTACTTC; CDR3 protein: CASSNPGLAGGSQETQYF
D gene: -; V gene: TRBV5-8; J gene: TRBJ1-5; clone size: -; CDR3 DNA: TGTGCCAGCAGCTCCTCAGGTAGCAATCAGCCCCAGCATTTT; CDR3 protein: CASSSSGSNQPQHF
D gene: TRBD1; V gene: TRBV14; J gene: TRBJ1-1; clone size: few; CDR3 DNA: TGTGCCAGCAGTTGGACAGGGGGTTGGAACACTGAAGCTTTCTTT; CDR3 protein: CASSWTGGWNTEAFF
D gene: -; V gene: TRBV19; J gene: TRBJ1-1; clone size: few; CDR3 DNA: TGTGCCAGTACGGCGATCGGCACTGAAGCTTTCTTT; CDR3 protein: CASTAIGTEAFF
D gene: -; V gene: TRBV2; J gene: TRBJ2-3; clone size: -; CDR3 DNA: TGTGCCAGCAAAGTCTCATTTAGCACAGATACGCAGTATTTT; CDR3 protein: CASKVSFSTDTQYF
D gene: -; V gene: TRBV19; J gene: TRBJ1-1; clone size: -; CDR3 DNA: TGTGCCAGTAGGGCGGGAGACCCGAACACTGAAGCTTTCTTT; CDR3 protein: CASRAGDPNTEAFF
D gene: TRBD2; V gene: TRBV15; J gene: TRBJ2-2; clone size: once; CDR3 DNA: TGTGCCACCAGCAGGGCGGGGGCGAACACCGGGGAGCTGTTTTTT; CDR3 protein: CATSRAGANTGELFF
D gene: TRBD2; V gene: TRBV6-6; J gene: TRBJ2-7; clone size: -; CDR3 DNA: TGTGCCAGCCGCGGGGGTGGATACGAGCAGTACTTC; CDR3 protein: CASRGGGYEQYF
D gene: -; V gene: TRBV4-3; J gene: TRBJ1-1; clone size: -; CDR3 DNA: TGCGCCAGCAGCCAATCGACCTCGAGGGGCGAAGTGGGGGCTTTCTTT; CDR3 protein: CASSQSTSRGEVGAFF
D gene: -; V gene: TRBV7-2; J gene: TRBJ1-4; clone size: few; CDR3 DNA: TGTGCCAGCAGCGACCGCCGACGGCTAAATGAAAAACTGTTTTTT; CDR3 protein: CASSDRRRLNEKLFF
D gene: -; V gene: TRBV4-3; J gene: TRBJ1-1; clone size: -; CDR3 DNA: TGCGCCAGCAGCCAATTTGAGGGGGCTGAAGCTTTCTTT; CDR3 protein: CASSQFEGAEAFF
D gene: -; V gene: TRBV7-9; J gene: TRBJ1-1; clone size: -; CDR3 DNA: TGTGCCAGCAGCCCACGACTCGGGAACACTGAAGCTTTCTTT; CDR3 protein: CASSPRLGNTEAFF